These 10 T cell receptor beta chains were sequenced from one sample in a study of T cell responses to AZD1222 COVID-19 vaccine. Repertoires were generated with immunoSEQ multiplex PCR, while TCRdb's copy carries only in-frame clones and drops some. The data show about 120,000 clones, about nine tenths seen once. Source: peripheral blood, taken on day 0 of AZD1222 vaccination. The receptors come from an adult in good health.

The genes are TRBV3-1 (or the pseudogene TRBV3-2) and TRBJ2-2, with 8 bases fitting TRBD2. The CDR3 sequence is 15 residues long. Germline V gene lookup returns CDR1 LGHDT and CDR2 YNNKEL (reference sequence). Germline trimming cut 6 bases from V and 7 bases from J; bases unmatched to any gene: 10. The CDR3 sequence is CASRPRGGLDGELFF. The CDR3 DNA reads TGTGCCAGCAGACCCCGGGGGGGTCTTGACGGGGAGCTGTTTTTT.

The chain joins TRBV19 to TRBJ2-7; 11 nucleotides match TRBD2. Germline values: CDR1 LNHDA, CDR2 SQIVND (reference sequence). CDR3 size: 14 residues. Trimming at V came to 7 bases and at J to 5 bases, leaving 7 bases not matched to a gene. The chain's CDR3 is CASKTQGLADEQYF. CDR3 nucleotides: TGTGCCAGTAAGACTCAGGGACTAGCGGACGAGCAGTACTTC.

This sequence joins TRBV6-6 and TRBJ1-5, with 10 bases that match TRBD1. The CDR3 is made up of 14 amino acids. Germline V lookup: CDR1 MNHNY, CDR2 SVGAGI (reference sequence). With 6 bases clipped from V and 5 bases from J, the junction kept 4 bases outside the gene matches. The CDR3 DNA is TGTGCCAGCAGGCTGACAGGGGGCGATCAGCCCCAGCATTTT. It translates to CASRLTGGDQPQHF.

The chain links TRBV4-2 to TRBJ2-7; D call uncertain. V lost 0 bases and J lost 5, with 11 bases in between. Germline-derived CDR1 and CDR2 are LGHNA and YNFKEQ. The CDR3 is made up of 14 amino acids. CDR3 nucleotides: TGTGCCAGCAGCCAAGATCTTGCAGGTCACGAGCAGTACTTC. This codes for CASSQDLAGHEQYF.

The J gene is TRBJ2-5, the V gene TRBV5-8, with unresolved D. CDR1 SGHTS and CDR2 YDEGEE come from the germline V gene. CDR3 size: 16 residues. V lost 1 base, J lost 2 bases, and 15 bases lay in between. DNA of the CDR3: TGTGCCAGCAGCTTGTTAGTTGGAGCAATTCAAGAGACCCAGTACTTC. Translation gives CASSLLVGAIQETQYF.

This sequence joins TRBV25-1 and TRBJ2-6; maybe TRBD2 (6 bases). Germline assignment: CDR1 MGHDK and CDR2 SYGVNS. The CDR3 has 15 amino acids. V dropped 4 bases and J dropped 3 bases, with 10 bases sitting between them. CDR3 DNA sequence: TGTGCCAGCAGTGGGAGGGGATTTGGGGCCAACGTCCTGACTTTC. Residues: CASSGRGFGANVLTF.

A few counts support this clone. The genes are TRBV2 and TRBJ1-1; TRBD1 matches 9 bases. V trimming: 4 bases; J trimming: 1 base; junction bases outside the gene matches: 4. Germline values: CDR1 SNHLY, CDR2 FYNNEI. This CDR3 has 15 residues. This CDR3 reads CASSAGTGRNTEAFF. CDR3 nucleotides: TGTGCCAGCAGTGCAGGGACAGGGAGGAACACTGAAGCTTTCTTT. Filled out from reference TRBV2 and TRBJ1-1, the complete variable domain reads EPEVTQTPSHQVTQMGQEVILRCVPISNHLYFYWYRQILGQKVEFLVSFYNNEISEKSEIFDDQFSVERPDGSNFTLKIRSTKLEDSAMYFCASSAGTGRNTEAFFGQGTRLTVV.

The chain carries TRBV4-2 and TRBJ2-7, with D unclear. The length of the CDR3 is 13 residues. Germline V gives CDR1 LGHNA, CDR2 YNFKEQ. Trimming shortened V by 2 bases and J by 7 bases, and 12 bases separated the two germline ends. The CDR3 here is CASSQNPQVEQYF. DNA for the CDR3: TGTGCCAGCAGCCAAAACCCTCAGGTAGAGCAGTACTTC.

The chain joins TRBV10-1 to TRBJ2-1; D is ambiguous. This CDR3 region has 16 residues. V lost 5 bases and J 0 bases, leaving 14 bases between the germline ends. CDR1 is WNHNN, CDR2 SYGVQD, per germline (reference sequence). The CDR3 nucleotides are TGCGCCAGCAGTCTGACAAGGGCGAGCTCCTACAATGAGCAGTTCTTC. Residues: CASSLTRASSYNEQFF.

This clone appeared a single time. This rearrangement joins TRBV28 to TRBJ2-5; D might be TRBD2 (7 bases). Deletions cut 11 bases from V and 5 bases from J, with 33 bases between. CDR3 length equals 18 residues. Germline CDR1 is MDHEN and CDR2 is SYDVKM. The CDR3: CARRRGVRGPARGETQYF. CDR3 nucleotides: TGTGCCCGCCGGAGGGGGGTGCGGGGGCCGGCCCGGGGGGAGACCCAGTACTTC.